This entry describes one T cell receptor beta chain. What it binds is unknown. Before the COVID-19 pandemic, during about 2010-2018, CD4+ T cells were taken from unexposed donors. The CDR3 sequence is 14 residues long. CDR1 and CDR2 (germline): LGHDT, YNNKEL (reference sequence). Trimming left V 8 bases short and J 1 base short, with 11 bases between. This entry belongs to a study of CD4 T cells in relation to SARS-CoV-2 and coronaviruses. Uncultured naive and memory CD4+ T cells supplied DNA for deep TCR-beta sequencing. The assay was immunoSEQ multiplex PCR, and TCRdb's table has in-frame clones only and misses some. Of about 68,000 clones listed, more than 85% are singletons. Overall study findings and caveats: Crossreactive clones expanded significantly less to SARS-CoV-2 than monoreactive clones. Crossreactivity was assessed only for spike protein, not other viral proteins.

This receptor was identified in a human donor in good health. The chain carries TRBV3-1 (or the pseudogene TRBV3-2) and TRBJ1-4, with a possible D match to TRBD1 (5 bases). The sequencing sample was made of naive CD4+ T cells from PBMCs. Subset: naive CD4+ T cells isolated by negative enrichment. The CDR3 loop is CASARGLTNEKLFF. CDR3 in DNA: TGTGCCAGCGCAAGGGGCTTAACTAATGAAAAACTGTTTTTT.